One sample yielded the 20 T cell receptor beta chains listed below, sequenced in a study of early T cells in non-severe SARS-CoV-2 infection. TCRdb reprocessed the 5' RACE reads with MiXCR, giving one entry per CDR3 protein. The sample contains fewer than 85,000 distinct CDR3 sequences, approximately 12% of which appear only once. Sequenced input: whole blood. Receptors were obtained from an adult who was a healthcare worker with PCR-confirmed SARS-CoV-2 infection or an uninfected control (not recorded which).

The table lists this clonotype with many counts. The chain employs TRBV2 and TRBJ2-5; TRBD1 is a possible D gene (6 bases). Germline CDR1 SNHLY, CDR2 FYNNEI. The CDR3 length is 15 residues. V lost 2 bases and J lost 0, with 10 bases in between. CDR3 in DNA: TGTGCCAGCAGTGAATTGGACAGACACCAAGAGACCCAGTACTTC. Its protein product is CASSELDRHQETQYF.

This clonotype was detected ten times or more. This chain joins TRBV12-3 or TRBV12-4 and TRBJ1-1; possible D gene TRBD1, 5 bases. The CDR3 is 14 amino acids. Between the trimmed V and J ends, which lost 3 bases and 1 base, there was a span of 9 bases. The CDR3 is CASSFPGTNTEAFF. The CDR3 region has the DNA TGTGCCAGCAGTTTCCCAGGGACGAACACTGAAGCTTTCTTT.

This clonotype turned up a few times. The gene calls are TRBV4-3 and TRBJ2-4, with D perhaps TRBD1 (5 bases). V shed 0 bases and J shed 0 bases, with 15 bases lying between them. The germline CDR1 and CDR2 sequences are LGHNA and YSLEER. This CDR3 comprises 18 residues. The CDR3 coding sequence is TGCGCCAGCAGCCAAGATTGGGGCGCCCATATAGCCAAAAACATTCAGTACTTC. Translated, it gives CASSQDWGAHIAKNIQYF.

This clonotype has at least ten counts. The rearrangement links TRBV7-2 to TRBJ2-1; 10 bases line up with TRBD1. CDR1 SGHTA and CDR2 FQGNSA come from the germline V gene. This CDR3 has 15 residues. Unmatched junction bases numbered 6, after V lost 3 bases and J lost 7 bases. The CDR3 loop is CASSFRQGAVNEQFF. The CDR3 nucleotides are TGTGCCAGCAGCTTTCGACAGGGGGCGGTGAATGAGCAGTTCTTC. Filled out from reference TRBV7-2 and TRBJ2-1, the complete variable domain reads GAGVSQSPSNKVTEKGKDVELRCDPISGHTALYWYRQSLGQGLEFLIYFQGNSAPDKSGLPSDRFSAERTGGSVSTLTIQRTQQEDSAVYLCASSFRQGAVNEQFFGPGTRLTVL.

The sample holds many counts of this clonotype. V gene TRBV28 combines with J gene TRBJ1-5; no firm D call. CDR1 and CDR2 from the germline V gene are MDHEN and SYDVKM. The CDR3 sequence is 17 residues long. Trimming left V 3 bases short and J 4 bases short, with 19 bases between. DNA of the CDR3: TGTGCCAGCAGTTTGGTGGGCGGGGAAAGAGGGAATCAGCCCCAGCATTTT. Translation: CASSLVGGERGNQPQHF.

On this clonotype: The limits of the CDR3 on the DNA are not certain, so only TCRdb's listed CDR3 is given. The V gene is TRBV29-1, the J gene TRBJ2-2; the table's D call TRBD1 went unverified against the DNA. The CDR3 extends over 13 residues, inclusive of both ends. Germline V CDR1 and CDR2: SQVTM, ANQGSEA. This CDR3 is CSVVRGAGELFFF.

This clonotype was found many times. This chain joins TRBV28 and TRBJ2-7, with D uncertain. The CDR3 is made up of 12 amino acids. CDR1 MDHEN and CDR2 SYDVKM come from the germline V gene. V gave up 2 bases and J gave up 4 bases, with 6 bases separating them. CDR3 in DNA: TGTGCCAGCAGTTTAGGGGAATACGAGCAGTACTTC. Translated, it gives CASSLGEYEQYF.

This clonotype was recorded at least ten times. This rearrangement joins TRBV28 to TRBJ2-5; no clear D. The V end lost 4 bases, the J end lost 1 base, and 7 bases lay between the germline ends. From germline, CDR1 is MDHEN and CDR2 SYDVKM. The CDR3 runs to 13 residues. CDR3 nucleotide sequence: TGTGCCAGCAGTTCCGACACCCAAGAGACCCAGTACTTC. This sequence encodes CASSSDTQETQYF. The whole variable domain, filled in from reference TRBV28 and TRBJ2-5, reads DVKVTQSSRYLVKRTGEKVFLECVQDMDHENMFWYRQDPGLGLRLIYFSYDVKMKEKGDIPEGYSVSREKKERFSLILESASTNQTSMYLCASSSDTQETQYFGPGTRLLVL.

This clonotype has a count of ten or more. The chain combines TRBV7-2 with TRBJ2-1, with TRBD1 identical over 7 bases. The trim removed 5 bases at V and 4 bases at J, leaving 5 bases unmatched. CDR3 length: 14 amino acids. Looked up from germline, CDR1 is SGHTA and CDR2 is FQGNSA. The CDR3 loop is CASSPSGQYNEQFF. The CDR3 DNA is TGTGCCAGCAGCCCTTCGGGACAGTACAATGAGCAGTTCTTC. Based on the CDR3 plus reference TRBV7-2 and TRBJ2-1, the full variable domain is GAGVSQSPSNKVTEKGKDVELRCDPISGHTALYWYRQSLGQGLEFLIYFQGNSAPDKSGLPSDRFSAERTGGSVSTLTIQRTQQEDSAVYLCASSPSGQYNEQFFGPGTRLTVL.

This clonotype has at least ten counts. The CDR3 protein is CASGQETQYF. In DNA, the CDR3 is TGTGCCAGCGGCCAAGAGACCCAGTACTTC. The J gene is TRBJ2-5, the V gene TRBV25-1; no firm D call. V was pared by 8 bases and J by 1 base, with 2 bases between. Germline V gives CDR1 MGHDK, CDR2 SYGVNS. This CDR3 is 10 amino acids long.

The sample holds many counts of this clonotype. J is TRBJ1-1 and V is TRBV5-1; D gene ambiguous. Germline CDR1 and CDR2: SGHRS and YFSETQ. The CDR3 is 14 residues long. Trimming cost V 2 bases and J 1 base, with 9 bases left between them. The CDR3 protein is CASSFSLGNTEAFF. In nucleotides, the CDR3 is TGCGCCAGCAGCTTCTCTTTGGGGAACACTGAAGCTTTCTTT. Variable domain in full (rest from reference TRBV5-1 and TRBJ1-1): KAGVTQTPRYLIKTRGQQVTLSCSPISGHRSVSWYQQTPGQGLQFLFEYFSETQRNKGNFPGRFSGRQFSNSRSEMNVSTLELGDSALYLCASSFSLGNTEAFFGQGTRLTVV.

This clonotype was recorded at least ten times. The chain couples TRBV18 to TRBJ1-1; 11 nucleotides agree with TRBD1. Germline V gene lookup returns CDR1 KGHSH and CDR2 LQKENI. The V and J ends lost 3 bases and 10 bases, in that order; junction bases with no gene match: 7. The CDR3 contains 14 residues. The CDR3 loop reads CASSPEDRGLGAFF. The CDR3 DNA follows: TGTGCCAGCTCACCCGAGGACAGGGGGCTCGGAGCTTTCTTT.

The count of this clonotype is one. CDR3 residues: CASSPRGLADTQYF. The CDR3 DNA sequence: TGTGCCAGCAGCCCCCGGGGGCTAGCAGATACGCAGTATTTT. The J gene is TRBJ2-3, the V gene TRBV7-9, with D perhaps TRBD1 or TRBD2 (6 bases each). From germline, CDR1 is SEHNR and CDR2 FQNEAQ (reference sequence). Trimming took off 5 bases at V and 4 bases at J, with 13 bases between the two ends. CDR3 length equals 14 residues.

This rearrangement joins TRBV29-1 to TRBJ2-7; unclear D gene. V lost 6 bases, J lost 6 bases, and 9 bases lay in between. CDR1 and CDR2 from the germline V gene are SQVTM and ANQGSEA. This CDR3 spans 10 amino acids. CDR3 nucleotide sequence: TGCAGCGTCACAGAGGCCGAGCAGTACTTC. Translated: CSVTEAEQYF.

This clonotype showed up many times. The gene calls are TRBV27 and TRBJ1-4; D perhaps matches TRBD1 (6 bases). Between the trimmed V and J ends, which lost 6 bases and 4 bases, there was a span of 18 bases. The CDR3 is 16 amino acids. Germline V gives CDR1 MNHEY, CDR2 SMNVEV (reference sequence). This CDR3 reads CASSSLKGGGNEKLFF. CDR3 bases: TGTGCCAGCAGCTCCTTAAAGGGGGGAGGTAATGAAAAACTGTTTTTT.

This clonotype has a count of ten or more. The chain employs TRBV28 and TRBJ2-7; 7 bases fit TRBD1. The V gene's germline CDR1 is MDHEN and CDR2 SYDVKM. This CDR3 comprises 18 residues. V trimming: 7 bases; J trimming: 9 bases; junction bases outside the gene matches: 27. CDR3 region: CASNQPFQPGQRPEGQYF. The CDR3, as DNA: TGTGCCAGCAACCAACCTTTCCAACCGGGACAGAGACCTGAGGGGCAGTACTTC.

This clonotype showed up many times. DNA for the CDR3: TGTGCCAGCGTTTTATGGGCAGCCGAAGCTTTCTTT. It translates to CASVLWAAEAFF. V and J are TRBV7-2 and TRBJ1-1, with unresolved D. V was pared by 8 bases and J by 8 bases, with 15 bases between. The CDR3 sequence is 12 residues long. From germline, CDR1 is SGHTA and CDR2 FQGNSA.

This clonotype has a count of ten or more. V gene TRBV5-1 combines with J gene TRBJ2-5; 7 nucleotides agree with TRBD1. Trimming at V came to 4 bases and at J to 0 bases, leaving 3 bases not matched to a gene. The CDR3 totals 14 residues. From germline, CDR1 is SGHRS and CDR2 YFSETQ. The CDR3 DNA is TGCGCCAGCAGCGTGGGACAGCACCAAGAGACCCAGTACTTC. Translation gives CASSVGQHQETQYF.

Many counts were recorded for this clonotype. The chain links TRBV7-2 to TRBJ1-2; no reliable D call. The CDR3 is made up of 12 amino acids. Germline V gives CDR1 SGHTA, CDR2 FQGNSA. CDR3 in DNA: TGTGCAGAAGGTGGTCAGGCCGACGGCTACACCTTC. Amino acid sequence: CAEGGQADGYTF.

There are many counts of this clonotype. This CDR3 reads CASLNVAGVVSYNEQFF. The CDR3, as DNA: TGCGCCAGCCTGAACGTAGCGGGAGTCGTCTCCTACAATGAGCAGTTCTTC. The chain is built from TRBV10-2 and TRBJ2-1; TRBD2 aligns across 9 bases. CDR1 is WSHSY and CDR2 is SAAADI in the germline V gene. This CDR3 is built from 17 residues. The V gene end was trimmed by 8 bases and the J gene end by 0 bases; junction bases not matched to a gene: 11.